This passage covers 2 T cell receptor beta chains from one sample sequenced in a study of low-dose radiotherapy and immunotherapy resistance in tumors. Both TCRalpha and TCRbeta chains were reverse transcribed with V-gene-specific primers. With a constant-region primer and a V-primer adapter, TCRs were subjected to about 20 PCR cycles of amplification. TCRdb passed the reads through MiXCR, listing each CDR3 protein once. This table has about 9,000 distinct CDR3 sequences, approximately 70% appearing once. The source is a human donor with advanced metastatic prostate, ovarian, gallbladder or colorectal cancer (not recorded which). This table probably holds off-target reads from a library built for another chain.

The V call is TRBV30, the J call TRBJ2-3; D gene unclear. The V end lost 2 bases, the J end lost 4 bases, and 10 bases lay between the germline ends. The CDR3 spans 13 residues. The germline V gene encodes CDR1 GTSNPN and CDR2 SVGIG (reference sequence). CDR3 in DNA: TGTGCCTGGAGTCGAAAAGCCCCAGATACGCAGTATTTT. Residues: CAWSRKAPDTQYF. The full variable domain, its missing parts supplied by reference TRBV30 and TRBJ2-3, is SQTIHQWPATLVQPVGSPLSLECTVEGTSNPNLYWYRQAAGRGLQLLFYSVGIGQISSEVPQNLSASRPQDRQFILSSKKLLLSDSGFYLCAWSRKAPDTQYFGPGTRLTVL.

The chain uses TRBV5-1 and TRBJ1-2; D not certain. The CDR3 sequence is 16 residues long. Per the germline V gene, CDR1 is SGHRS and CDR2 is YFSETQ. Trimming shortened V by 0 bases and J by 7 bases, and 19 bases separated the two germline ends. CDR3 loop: CASSLGGVTGTTGYTF. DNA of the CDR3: TGCGCCAGCAGCTTGGGAGGAGTCACCGGAACGACTGGCTACACCTTC.